The subject of this entry is one T cell receptor (beta chain). There are a few counts of this clone. Its antigen has not been determined. Per-nucleotide qualities are absent, and no much larger clonotype sits a single base away. These data originate in a study of TIL therapy for anti-PD-1-resistant metastatic lung cancer (dated by TCRdb to about 2021). For context, the study as a whole: Among the enrolled patients, the median age was nearly 55 years (range roughly 35-80), and the median tumor PD-L1 proportion score was under 6.5%. The cohort was predominantly lung adenocarcinoma, with several EGFR-mutant and two ALK-rearranged tumors, and half of patients were current or former smokers. Across the cohort, whole-exome sequencing showed a median non-synonymous tumor mutation burden of approximately 1.5 mutations per megabase. T cell receptor beta sequencing of tumor and peripheral blood served to follow clonotypes across the tumor, the expanded TIL product, and serial blood samples. Points the paper makes about the study in general: The study protocol defined all tumor marker inferences as exploratory. Compared with baseline intratumoral T cells, expanded TIL cultures were more clonal and less diverse (median clonality approximately 6% vs 31%, p < 0.0001). Because the cohort was highly selected, with more treatment-naive, never-smoker and oncogene-addicted patients than is typical, generalizability is limited. Clonal turnover during TIL culture was high, and many clones enriched in the product were not detected in the baseline tumor, suggesting clonal contraction rather than faithful expansion.

The CDR3 goes from the cysteine to the phenylalanine over 15 residues. CDR3 DNA only is kept here, 45 bases in frame from base 1. The germline V gene encodes CDR1 MNHEY and CDR2 SMNVEV (reference sequence). V is reduced by 4 bases and J by 7 bases, leaving a spacing of 14 bases between them. TCR beta CDR3 regions were amplified from genomic DNA with the immunoSEQ v3 hsTCRB kit using bias-controlled multiplex PCR. The TCR libraries were sequenced on an Illumina NextSeq 500 to approximately 2 million read pairs for survey level or about 5-6 million read pairs for deep level. In the authors' own workflow: V, D and J genes were assigned, non-productive sequences were removed, and clonality was reported by immunoSEQ Analyzer software. Repertoires were compared by productive Simpson clonality and by the Morisita overlap index of productive TRB rearrangements between infused TIL and blood. Imported from immuneACCESS, the table was reduced by TCRdb to in-frame sequences with V and J called. These copies leave out some clones; in studies compared against another copy, an unresolved V gene accounts for under half, and the cause of the remainder is not known. That table supplies the V and J calls and clone size; D and trimming were determined from the DNA. In this sample the table shows about 100,000 clones, 50% to 70% of which occur a single time. Approximately 9.9% of the sample belongs to the ten largest clones.

Sample time point, as interpreted from the label and publication: pre-treatment sample, taken before nivolumab and TIL therapy. Excised metastases, mostly pleural nodules or supraclavicular lymph nodes, were used as baseline tumor samples and were taken from the same resection from which TIL were grown. Tumors were collected before any PD-1/PD-L1 blockade, after which patients were given nivolumab, and patients who progressed were given lymphodepletion, an infusion of expanded TIL and IL-2. A phase I trial run at two centers enrolled adults with stage 4 NSCLC between late 2017 and early 2020. Samples came from a single-arm, open-label phase I trial of tumor-infiltrating lymphocyte therapy with nivolumab in advanced non-small cell lung cancer. Portions of each resected tumor were snap-frozen in liquid nitrogen and stored at -80 °C. Tumor regions of interest were selected on H&E sections using laser-capture macrodissection, ground into around 15 mg aliquots, and extracted using Qiagen Allprep kits.

Here the chain combines TRBV27 and TRBJ1-6; the D segment could be TRBD1, given 5 matching bases. The source was tumor tissue, collected at baseline. The source is a person aged 25 to 80 with non-small cell lung cancer. The DNA reads TGTGCCAGCAGTTGGGGACCAACCCGAAATTCACCCCTCCACTTT. It encodes CASSWGPTRNSPLHF.